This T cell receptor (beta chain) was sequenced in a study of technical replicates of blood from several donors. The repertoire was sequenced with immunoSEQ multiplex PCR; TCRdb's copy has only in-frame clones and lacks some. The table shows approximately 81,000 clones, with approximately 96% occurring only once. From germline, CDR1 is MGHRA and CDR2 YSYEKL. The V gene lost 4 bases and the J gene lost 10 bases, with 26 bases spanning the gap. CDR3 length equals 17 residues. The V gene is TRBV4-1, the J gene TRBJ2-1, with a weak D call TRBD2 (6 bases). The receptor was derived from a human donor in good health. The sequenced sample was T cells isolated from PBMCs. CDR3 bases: TGCGCCAGCAGCCCGCGGGATGGGCGGCTGGGCCGCCGGGAGCAGTTCTTC. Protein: CASSPRDGRLGRREQFF.